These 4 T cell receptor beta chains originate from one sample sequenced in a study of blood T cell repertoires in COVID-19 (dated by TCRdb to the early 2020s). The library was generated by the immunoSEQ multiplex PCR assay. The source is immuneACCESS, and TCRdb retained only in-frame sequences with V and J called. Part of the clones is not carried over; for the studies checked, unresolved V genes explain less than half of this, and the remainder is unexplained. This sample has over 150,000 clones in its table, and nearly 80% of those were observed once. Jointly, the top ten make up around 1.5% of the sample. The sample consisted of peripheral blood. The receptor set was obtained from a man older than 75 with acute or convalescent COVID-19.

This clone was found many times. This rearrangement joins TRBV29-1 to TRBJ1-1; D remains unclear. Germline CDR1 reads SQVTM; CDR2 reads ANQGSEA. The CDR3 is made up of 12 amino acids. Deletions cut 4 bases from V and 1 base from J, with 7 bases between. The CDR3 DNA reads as TGCAGCGTTGGGTACGGGAACACTGAAGCTTTCTTT. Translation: CSVGYGNTEAFF.

CDR3 nucleotides: TGTGCCAGCAGCTTAAGCCGGACAGGGGGGAACACTGAAGCTTTCTTT. Translated, it gives CASSLSRTGGNTEAFF. V gene TRBV7-2 combines with J gene TRBJ1-1; 10 bases map to TRBD1. CDR3 length equals 16 residues. After removal of 2 bases from V and 1 base from J, the junction contained 4 bases not matched to a gene. Germline loops: CDR1 SGHTA, CDR2 FQGNSA.

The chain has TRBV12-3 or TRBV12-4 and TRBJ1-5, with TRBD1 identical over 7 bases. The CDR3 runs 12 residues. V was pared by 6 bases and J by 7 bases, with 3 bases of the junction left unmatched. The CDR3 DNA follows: TGTGCCAGCAGGACAGGGCACCAGCCCCAGCATTTT. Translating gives CASRTGHQPQHF.

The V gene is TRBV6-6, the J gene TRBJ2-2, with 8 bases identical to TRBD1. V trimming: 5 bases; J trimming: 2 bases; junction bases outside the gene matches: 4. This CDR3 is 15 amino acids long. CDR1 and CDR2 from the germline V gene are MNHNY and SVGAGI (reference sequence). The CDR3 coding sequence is TGTGCCAGCAGTCGAGGGACAGGAAACACCGGGGAGCTGTTTTTT. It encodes CASSRGTGNTGELFF.